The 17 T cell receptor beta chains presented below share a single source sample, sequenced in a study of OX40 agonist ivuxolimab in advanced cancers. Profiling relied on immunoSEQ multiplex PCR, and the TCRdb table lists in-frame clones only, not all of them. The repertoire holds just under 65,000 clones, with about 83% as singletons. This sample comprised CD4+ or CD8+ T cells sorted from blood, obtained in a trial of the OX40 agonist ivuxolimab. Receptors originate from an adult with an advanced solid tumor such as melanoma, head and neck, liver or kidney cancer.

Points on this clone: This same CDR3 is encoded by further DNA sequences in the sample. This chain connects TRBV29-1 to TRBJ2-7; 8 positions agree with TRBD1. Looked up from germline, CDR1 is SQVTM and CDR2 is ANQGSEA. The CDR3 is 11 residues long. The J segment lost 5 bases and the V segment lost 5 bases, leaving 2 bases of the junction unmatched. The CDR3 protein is CSVQTGDEQYF. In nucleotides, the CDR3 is TGCAGCGTTCAGACAGGGGACGAGCAGTACTTC.

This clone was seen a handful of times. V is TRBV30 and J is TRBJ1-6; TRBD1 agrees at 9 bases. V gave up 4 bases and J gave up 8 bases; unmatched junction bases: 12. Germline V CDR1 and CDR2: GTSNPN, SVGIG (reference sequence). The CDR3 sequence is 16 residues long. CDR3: CAWTADRGFRDSPLHF. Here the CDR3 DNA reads TGTGCCTGGACCGCGGACAGGGGATTTAGGGATTCACCCCTCCACTTT.

In nucleotides, the CDR3 is TGTGCCAGCAGCTTAATATACGAGCAGTACTTC. Encoded protein: CASSLIYEQYF. This chain joins TRBV7-2 and TRBJ2-7; the D is unclear. The CDR3 is 11 residues long. CDR1 SGHTA and CDR2 FQGNSA come from the germline V gene. The V end lost 2 bases, the J end lost 4 bases, and 3 bases lay between the germline ends.

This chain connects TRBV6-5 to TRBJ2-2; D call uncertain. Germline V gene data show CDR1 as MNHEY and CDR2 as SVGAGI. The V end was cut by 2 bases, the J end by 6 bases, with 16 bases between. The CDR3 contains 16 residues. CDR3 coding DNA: TGTGCCAGCAGTTACGATTGGACCGTAGGGTCCGGGGAGCTGTTTTTT. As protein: CASSYDWTVGSGELFF.

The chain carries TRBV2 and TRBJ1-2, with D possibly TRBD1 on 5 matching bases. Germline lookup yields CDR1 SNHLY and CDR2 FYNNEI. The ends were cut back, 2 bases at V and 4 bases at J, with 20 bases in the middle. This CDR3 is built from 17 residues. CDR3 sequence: CASSEYGRSGGPYGYTF. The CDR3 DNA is TGTGCCAGCAGTGAATATGGCCGGAGTGGGGGTCCCTATGGCTACACCTTC.

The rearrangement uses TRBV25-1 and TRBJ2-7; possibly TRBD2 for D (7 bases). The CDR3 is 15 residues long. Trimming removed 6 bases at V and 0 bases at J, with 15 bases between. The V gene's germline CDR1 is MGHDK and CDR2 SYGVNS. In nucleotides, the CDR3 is TGTGCCAGCAGGAAGGGGCGGGGGCTCTCCTACGAGCAGTACTTC. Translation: CASRKGRGLSYEQYF.

CDR3 nucleotides: TGTGCCAGCAGTCCCGCGGGGGGGGCGGAGGAGCAGTACTTC. This encodes CASSPAGGAEEQYF. The chain carries TRBV28 and TRBJ2-7, with TRBD2 matching 9 bases. This CDR3 is 14 amino acids long. Trimming cost V 5 bases and J 7 bases; bases outside gene matches: 9. Germline CDR1 reads MDHEN; CDR2 reads SYDVKM.

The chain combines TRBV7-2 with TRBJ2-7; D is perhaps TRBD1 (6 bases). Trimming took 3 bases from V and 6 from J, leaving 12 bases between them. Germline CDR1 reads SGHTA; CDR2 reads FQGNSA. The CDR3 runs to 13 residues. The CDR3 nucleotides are TGTGCCAGCAGCTTCCGCAGGGGCCGCGAGCAGTACTTC. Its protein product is CASSFRRGREQYF.

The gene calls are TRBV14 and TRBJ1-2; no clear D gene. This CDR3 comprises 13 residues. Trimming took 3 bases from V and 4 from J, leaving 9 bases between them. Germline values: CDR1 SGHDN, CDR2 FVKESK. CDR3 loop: CASSHDGFYGYTF. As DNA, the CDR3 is TGTGCCAGCAGCCACGACGGGTTCTATGGCTACACCTTC.

CDR3 sequence reads: CASSLTDGSYEQYF. The CDR3 DNA reads as TGTGCCAGCAGCTTAACGGACGGCTCCTACGAGCAGTACTTC. The rearrangement joins TRBV7-9 to TRBJ2-7; D remains ambiguous. This CDR3 is 14 amino acids long. Trimming removed 2 bases from V and 0 bases from J, with 8 bases in between. Germline V gives CDR1 SEHNR, CDR2 FQNEAQ (reference sequence). The complete variable domain, with remaining parts taken from reference TRBV7-9 and TRBJ2-7, reads DTGVSQNPRHKITKRGQNVTFRCDPISEHNRLYWYRQTLGQGPEFLTYFQNEAQLEKSRLLSDRFSAERPKGSFSTLEIQRTEQGDSAMYLCASSLTDGSYEQYFGPGTRLTVT.

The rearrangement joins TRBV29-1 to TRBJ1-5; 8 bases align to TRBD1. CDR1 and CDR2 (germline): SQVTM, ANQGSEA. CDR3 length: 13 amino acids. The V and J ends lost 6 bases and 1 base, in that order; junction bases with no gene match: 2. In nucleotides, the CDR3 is TGCAGCGTAAGGACAGGGAGCAATCAGCCCCAGCATTTT. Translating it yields CSVRTGSNQPQHF.

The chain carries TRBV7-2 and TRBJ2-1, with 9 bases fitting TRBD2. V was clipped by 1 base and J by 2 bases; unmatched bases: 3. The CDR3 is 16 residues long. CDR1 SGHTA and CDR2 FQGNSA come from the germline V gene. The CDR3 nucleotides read TGTGCCAGCAGCTTAGTCCGACTAGCGGCCTACAATGAGCAGTTCTTC. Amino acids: CASSLVRLAAYNEQFF.

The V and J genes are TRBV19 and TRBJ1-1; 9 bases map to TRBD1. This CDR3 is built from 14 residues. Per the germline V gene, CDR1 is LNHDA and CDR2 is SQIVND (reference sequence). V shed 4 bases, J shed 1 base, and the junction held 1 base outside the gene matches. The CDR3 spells CASSTGQGNTEAFF. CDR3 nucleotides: TGTGCCAGTAGTACGGGACAGGGGAACACTGAAGCTTTCTTT.

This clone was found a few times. DNA for the CDR3: TGCGCCAGCAGCTTGGAAACCCCGACGGGTGGCTACACCTTC. Its protein is CASSLETPTGGYTF. The chain links TRBV5-1 to TRBJ1-2; D is uncertain. The CDR3 spans 14 residues. V shed 0 bases and J shed 7 bases, with 13 bases lying between them. The V gene's germline CDR1 is SGHRS and CDR2 YFSETQ.

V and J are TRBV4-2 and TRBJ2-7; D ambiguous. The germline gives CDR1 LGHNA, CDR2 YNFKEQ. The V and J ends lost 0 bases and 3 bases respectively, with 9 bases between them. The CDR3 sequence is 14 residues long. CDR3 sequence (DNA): TGTGCCAGCAGCCAAGATTCCCCTAACTACGAGCAGTACTTC. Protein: CASSQDSPNYEQYF.

In DNA, the CDR3 is TGTGCCAGAAGTTCGAGCGGAAACACCGGGGAGCTGTTTTTT. Translation: CARSSSGNTGELFF. V usage is TRBV5-3 and J usage is TRBJ2-2; D is perhaps TRBD2 (5 bases). TRBV5-3 is an open reading frame whose function is uncertain. The CDR3 consists of 14 residues. V lost 5 bases to trimming and J lost 2 bases, with 10 bases between them.

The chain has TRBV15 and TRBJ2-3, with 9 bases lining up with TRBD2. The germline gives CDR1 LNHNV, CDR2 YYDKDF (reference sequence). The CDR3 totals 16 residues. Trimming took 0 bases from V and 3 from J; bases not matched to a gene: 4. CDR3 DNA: TGTGCCACCAGCAGAGATAGGCTAGCGGGGACAGATACGCAGTATTTT. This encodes CATSRDRLAGTDTQYF.